This paragraph covers one T cell receptor (beta chain) sequence. Its antigen remains unknown. TCRdb's table, derived via immunoSEQ multiplex PCR, lists solely in-frame clones and lacks some. Of approximately 60,000 clones detected, just over 95% appear once; the ten largest clones hold around 0.093%. Trimming removed 3 bases from V and 7 bases from J, with 18 bases in between. This CDR3 comprises 15 residues. Germline CDR1 MDHEN, CDR2 SYDVKM. These data originate in a study of siplizumab effects on memory and regulatory T cells. Regarding the study as a whole: With siplizumab, Treg-derived clones averaged around 69% of mappable alloreactive CD4+ clones, versus around 25% in controls. Naive T cells were seemingly more diverse than memory cells, and major contributions to the alloresponse seemed to be made by them.

This sequence was found in a human donor in good health. Sequencing was performed on naive CD8+ T cells sorted from blood. The rearrangement uses TRBV28 and TRBJ1-1; D remains unclear. CDR3 loop: CASSLTKDGSSEAFF. CDR3 DNA sequence: TGTGCCAGCAGTTTGACTAAGGACGGAAGCAGTGAAGCTTTCTTT.